This record looks at one T cell receptor (beta chain) sequence and its context. There is no known antigen for this receptor. It has no much larger one-base neighbor in the sample; base qualities were not kept. The cohort was made up of 500 to 850 healthy bone marrow donors. At the time of sampling, all cohort members were nominally healthy, though unrecorded immune exposures were likely present. The donor tested CMV seronegative and was one of the 352 seronegative cohort members. A peripheral blood sample was collected from each donor, and TCR beta sequencing was performed on peripheral blood mononuclear cells. The Qiagen DNeasy Blood Extraction Kit was used to extract genomic DNA from the blood cell samples. Library prep was done by the immunoSEQ multiplex PCR assay. For the multiplex PCR, a mixture combining 60 forward primers for TCR Vbeta segments and 13 reverse primers for TCR Jbeta segments was used. Amplification of the CDR3 region of rearranged TCR beta genes was performed with a multiplex PCR assay on genomic DNA. Amplified TCR beta libraries were sequenced as 87-base-pair reads on the Illumina HiSeq System. Concerning the study's data processing: Across the 500 to 850 repertoires, a later analysis counted some 80 million unique TCR beta chains, around 11 million of which were shared by at least two donors. To remove PCR and sequencing errors, raw reads were error-corrected and collapsed into unique sequences using a nearest-neighbor algorithm that merged closely related sequences. To assign V, D and J gene segments, CDR3 sequences were aligned to IMGT reference sequences. For a sequence to be retained, a match of at least six nucleotides to both a V gene segment and a J gene segment was required. A rearrangement counted as productive if the CDR3 had no stop codons and remained in frame with V and J, and every other rearrangement counted as non-productive. CDR3 was defined according to IMGT convention as the region running from the second conserved V-encoded cysteine to the conserved J-encoded phenylalanine. In an earlier analysis of 587 of the donors, sequences lacking an unambiguous match to a single V gene segment were excluded. An earlier analysis of about 590 of the donors classified V segments as functional when productive rearrangements were above 56.7% and as segregating when the standard deviation between donors was above 5%. To diagnose cytomegalovirus status from the catalog of TCR beta chain sequences, a statistical classification framework was built. In a later analysis, TCR nucleotide sequences were compared against IMGT/GENE-DB human TR gene sequences so that V and J genes could be assigned. Using the TCRdist pipeline, a later analysis assigned CDR3 sequences along with most-parsimonious VDJ recombination scenarios. In a later analysis, each TCR beta chain was defined by its CDR3 amino acid sequence together with its V-gene family, and reads lacking a unique V-gene family were excluded. To address suspected cross-contamination and a sequencing artifact, a later analysis removed around 600 highly shared, low-generation-probability nucleotide sequences. In a later analysis, a clonal expansion index for each public chain was calculated from normalized within-repertoire ranks of inferred template counts. In a later analysis, generation probabilities were computed with a VDJ recombination model fitted to out-of-frame rearrangements, and the resulting probabilities were checked against IGoR. In a later analysis, TCR-TCR, TCR-HLA and TCR-CMV co-occurrence was scored with hypergeometric tests, and a repertoire-size bias correction was applied to TCR pairs. False discovery rates were estimated in a later analysis by permuting HLA or CMV assignments 20 times. In a later analysis, co-occurring TCRs were grouped using DBSCAN, with TCRdist sequence similarity added in when clustering inside HLA-allele-positive subsets. Co-occurrence clustering excluded repertoires with fewer than 30,000 or more than 120,000 public chains, plus five with anomalous nucleotide sharing. In TCRdb, the immuneACCESS table is reduced to in-frame sequences with V and J assigned. These tables do not hold every clone; where another copy was compared, an unresolved V gene accounts for under half, and the others remain unexplained. V, J and clone size are taken as reported in that table, and D and trimming were inferred from the DNA itself. Recorded for this sample are 30,000 to 40,000 clones; around 40% of them occurred a single time. Approximately 2% of the sample is held by the ten biggest clonotypes.

These data originate in a study of cytomegalovirus exposure and HLA in healthy donors (dated by TCRdb to 2016 to 2017). Study-wide context: In an earlier analysis of some 550 of the donors, approximately 260 Gb of sequence data and 100 million or so unique TCR beta sequences from 180 million or so T cells were reported. About 300 gigabases of sequencing data and tens of millions of unique TCR sequences were included in an early release covering about 700 HLA-typed donors. Of the 300 to 400 genotyped donors, about 80% fell in the genetic ancestry cluster associated with self-reported Caucasian donors. The study aimed to test whether signatures of past pathogen exposure could be identified by cataloging public T cell receptors. The study used immunosequencing to profile the T cell repertoires of 666 subjects and linked those repertoires to cytomegalovirus serostatus. A separate validation cohort of roughly 130 different subjects was used in addition to the roughly 670-subject first cohort. To predict cytomegalovirus infection status, the study brought together high-throughput TCR immunosequencing, statistical association of individual TCRs with disease status, and machine learning. A later analysis re-examined previously published TCR beta repertoires from 610 or so donors and added high-resolution HLA genotyping to investigate patterns of TCR occurrence. Rather than drawing on any new phenotypic data, the later analysis identified candidate immune exposures from TCR beta sequences and the way those sequences occurred across donors. An earlier analysis of approximately 640 of the donors applied high-throughput TCR beta sequencing to assess whether each TCR beta V gene segment acted as functional or pseudogenic. Donor age, sex, ethnicity and CMV serostatus were compiled together with the repertoire data. A later genetic analysis used genome-wide SNP genotypes for about 65% of the 666 donors, treating that subset as a discovery cohort. Every discovery cohort repertoire had been produced on one sequencing platform. HLA typing covered class I and class II loci at four-digit resolution. Typing coverage varied by locus: roughly 629-640 donors for A, B, C, DRB1 and DQB1; more than 500 for DQA1; about 590 for DPA1; 450 to 480 for DPB1. Roughly five DR-DQ haplotypes were handled as single units for association and clustering because linkage in the cohort was strong. Across some 400 genotyped donors of the cohort, an average of approximately 240,000 unique TCR beta nucleotide sequences per donor were sequenced, and roughly a sixth of those sequences were non-productive.

Overall study outcomes, separate from this receptor: According to a later analysis, parvovirus B19, influenza, CMV and Epstein-Barr virus appeared linked to several top co-occurrence clusters. It was suggested by the authors that the approach could potentially be generalized to other disease states and immunological phenotypes. The sequencing pipeline was judged likely to have produced a cluster of highly shared sequence variants as a technical artifact. Cytomegalovirus status was reported to be diagnosed by the classifier with high specificity and sensitivity in both the original and validation cohorts. Most CMV-associated TCR beta chains appeared to be HLA-restricted in a later analysis, and the HLA associations seemed to be driven largely by CMV exposure. A total of roughly 160 TCR beta chains were listed by the study as associated with cytomegalovirus. In a later analysis, HLA-associated TCR beta chains showed more clonal expansion and lower generation probabilities than non-associated chains that were equally common. Across donors, most TCR sequences were observed very rarely, whereas some public TCRs were present in many individuals. An association between a missense DCLRE1C variant and V-gene and J-gene trimming of TCR beta chains was found in a later genetic analysis and replicated in an independent cohort. Presence/absence analyses assumed roughly uniform sequencing depth across donors, an assumption that may not hold. Immune exposure information for the cohort was limited to CMV serostatus. Only TCR beta chains were sequenced in this cohort, and the absence of alpha or paired-chain data limited detectable features. A few of the identified cytomegalovirus-associated TCR beta chains were confirmed in vitro to be specific for cytomegalovirus antigens. An earlier analysis of roughly 570 of the donors showed that most TCR beta V segments appeared in productive rearrangements either about 87% or about 30% of the time, which broadly matched IMGT annotations. A later analysis found that TCR association rates varied across HLA loci, with DRB1 alleles showing the most associated TCRs and HLA-C alleles the fewest. The 87-base-pair reads could not distinguish some IMGT-functional V segments, including TRBV6-2 and TRBV6-3, so those segments were excluded. The earlier analysis of 450 to 700 of the donors excluded approximately 17 rarely observed V segments, including chromosome 9 orphons, because counts were too low. A further reported finding was that TCR beta sequences accurately predicted the HLA-A and HLA-B alleles for most subjects in the first cohort. Because HLA typing was unavailable for some donors at each locus, only the typed subset was used in association tests. In a later genetic analysis, fewer N-insertions in productive TCRs were reported among donors in an Asian-associated ancestry cluster than the roughly 640-donor mean. Correlated functional status among segregating V segments might be attributable to linkage disequilibrium, but an unknown experimental factor could not be ruled out. Specific HLA alleles were associated with about 17,000 TCR beta sequences at a false discovery rate of 0.05 in a later analysis. Assigning TCR associations to individual alleles was difficult when HLA alleles, especially DR and DQ, strongly co-occurred.

Spanning cysteine to phenylalanine, the CDR3 consists of 13 amino acids. Just CDR3 DNA is preserved here, 39 bases in frame from base 1. The germline V gene gives CDR1 as SNHLY and CDR2 as FYNNEI. Trimming accounts for 8 bases at V and 4 bases at J, while the number of junction bases matched to no gene is 5. The source material was PBMCs. Recombination linked TRBV2 to TRBJ2-3; 8 central nucleotides agree with TRBD2. The source is a woman in her forties or fifties in good health and CMV-seronegative. The DNA sequence is TGTGCCAGCCGGGAGGGAGGCGCAGATACGCAGTATTTT. Translated, this gives CASREGGADTQYF. Extended through the reference TRBV2 and TRBJ2-3 proteins, this CDR3 yields the full variable domain: EPEVTQTPSHQVTQMGQEVILRCVPISNHLYFYWYRQILGQKVEFLVSFYNNEISEKSEIFDDQFSVERPDGSNFTLKIRSTKLEDSAMYFCASREGGADTQYFGPGTRLTVL.